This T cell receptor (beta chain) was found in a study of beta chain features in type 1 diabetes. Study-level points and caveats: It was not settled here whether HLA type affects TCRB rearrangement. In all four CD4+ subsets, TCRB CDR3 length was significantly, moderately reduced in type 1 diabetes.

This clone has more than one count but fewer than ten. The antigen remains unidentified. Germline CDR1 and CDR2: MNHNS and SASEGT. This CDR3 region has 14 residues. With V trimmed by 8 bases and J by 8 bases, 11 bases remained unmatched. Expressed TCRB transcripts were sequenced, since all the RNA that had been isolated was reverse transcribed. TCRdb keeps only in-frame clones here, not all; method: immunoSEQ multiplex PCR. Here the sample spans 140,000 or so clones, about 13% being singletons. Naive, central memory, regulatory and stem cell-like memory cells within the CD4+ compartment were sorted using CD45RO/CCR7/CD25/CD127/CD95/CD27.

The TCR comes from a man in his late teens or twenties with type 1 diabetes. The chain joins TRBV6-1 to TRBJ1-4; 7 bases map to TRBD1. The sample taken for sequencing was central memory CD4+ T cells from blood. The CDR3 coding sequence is TGTGCCAGCGTCCCCGGACAGGCGGTGGAAAAACTGTTTTTT. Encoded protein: CASVPGQAVEKLFF.